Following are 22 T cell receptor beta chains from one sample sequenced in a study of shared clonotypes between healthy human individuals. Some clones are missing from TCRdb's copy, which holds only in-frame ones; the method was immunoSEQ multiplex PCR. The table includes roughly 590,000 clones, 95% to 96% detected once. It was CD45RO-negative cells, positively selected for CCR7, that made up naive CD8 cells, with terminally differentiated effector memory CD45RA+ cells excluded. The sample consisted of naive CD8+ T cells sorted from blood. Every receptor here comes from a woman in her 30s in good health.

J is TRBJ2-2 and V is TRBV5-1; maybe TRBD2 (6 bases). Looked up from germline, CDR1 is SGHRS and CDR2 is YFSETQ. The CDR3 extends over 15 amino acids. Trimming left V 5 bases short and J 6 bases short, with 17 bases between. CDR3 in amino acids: CASRNGRTVPGELFF. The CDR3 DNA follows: TGCGCCAGCAGGAACGGGAGAACCGTACCCGGGGAGCTGTTTTTT.

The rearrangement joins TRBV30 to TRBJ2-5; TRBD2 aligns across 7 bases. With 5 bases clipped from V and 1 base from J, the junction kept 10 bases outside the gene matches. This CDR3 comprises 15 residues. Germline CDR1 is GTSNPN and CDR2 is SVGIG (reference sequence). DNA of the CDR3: TGTGCCTGGTCGGCCGTGGGAGGGGCCCAAGAGACCCAGTACTTC. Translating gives CAWSAVGGAQETQYF.

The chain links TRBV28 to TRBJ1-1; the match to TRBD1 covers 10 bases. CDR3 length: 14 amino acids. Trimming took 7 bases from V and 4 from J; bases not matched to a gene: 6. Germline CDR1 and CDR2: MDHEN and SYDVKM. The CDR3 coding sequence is TGTGCCAGCAACGAAGGACAGGGGGTCACTGAAGCTTTCTTT. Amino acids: CASNEGQGVTEAFF.

CDR3 nucleotides: TGTGCCAGCGAAGACAGGGTCGGCTATGAGCAGTTCTTC. Translating gives CASEDRVGYEQFF. The V gene is TRBV19, the J gene TRBJ2-1; 7 bases fit TRBD1. The V gene's germline CDR1 is LNHDA and CDR2 SQIVND (reference sequence). V gave up 9 bases and J gave up 8 bases; unmatched junction bases: 10. This CDR3 has 13 amino acids. Drawing the rest from reference TRBV19 and TRBJ2-1, the complete variable domain is DGGITQSPKYLFRKEGQNVTLSCEQNLNHDAMYWYRQDPGQGLRLIYYSQIVNDFQKGDIAEGYSVSREKKESFPLTVTSAQKNPTAFYLCASEDRVGYEQFFGPGTRLTVL.

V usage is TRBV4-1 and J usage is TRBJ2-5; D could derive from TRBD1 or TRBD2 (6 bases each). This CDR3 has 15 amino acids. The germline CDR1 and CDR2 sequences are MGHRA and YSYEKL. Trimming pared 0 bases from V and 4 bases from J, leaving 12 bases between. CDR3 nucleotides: TGCGCCAGCAGCCAAGAACGCAGGGGAGGAGAGACCCAGTACTTC. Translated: CASSQERRGGETQYF.

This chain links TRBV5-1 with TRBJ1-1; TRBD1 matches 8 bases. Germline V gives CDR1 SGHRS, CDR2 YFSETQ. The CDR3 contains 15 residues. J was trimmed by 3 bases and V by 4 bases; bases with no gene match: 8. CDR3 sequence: CASSARQGWDTEAFF. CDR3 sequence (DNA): TGCGCCAGCAGCGCACGACAGGGGTGGGACACTGAAGCTTTCTTT. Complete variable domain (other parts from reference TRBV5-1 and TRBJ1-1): KAGVTQTPRYLIKTRGQQVTLSCSPISGHRSVSWYQQTPGQGLQFLFEYFSETQRNKGNFPGRFSGRQFSNSRSEMNVSTLELGDSALYLCASSARQGWDTEAFFGQGTRLTVV.

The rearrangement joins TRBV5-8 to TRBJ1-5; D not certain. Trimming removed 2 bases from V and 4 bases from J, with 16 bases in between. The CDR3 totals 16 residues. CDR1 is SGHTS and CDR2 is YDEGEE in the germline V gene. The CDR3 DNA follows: TGTGCCAGCAGCTTTACTGGGATCGCTTCGAATCAGCCCCAGCATTTT. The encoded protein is CASSFTGIASNQPQHF.

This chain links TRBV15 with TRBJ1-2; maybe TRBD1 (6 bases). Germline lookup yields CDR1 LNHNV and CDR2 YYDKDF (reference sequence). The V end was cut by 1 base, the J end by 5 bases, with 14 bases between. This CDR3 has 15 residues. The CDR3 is CATSRGWGLEYGYTF. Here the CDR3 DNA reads TGTGCCACCAGCAGAGGGTGGGGGCTGGAATATGGCTACACCTTC.

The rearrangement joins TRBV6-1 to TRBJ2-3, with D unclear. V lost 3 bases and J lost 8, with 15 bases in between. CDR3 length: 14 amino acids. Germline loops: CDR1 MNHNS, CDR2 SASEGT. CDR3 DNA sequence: TGTGCCAGCAGTGAGAGCGACTCTCCGGTTACGCAGTATTTT. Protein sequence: CASSESDSPVTQYF.

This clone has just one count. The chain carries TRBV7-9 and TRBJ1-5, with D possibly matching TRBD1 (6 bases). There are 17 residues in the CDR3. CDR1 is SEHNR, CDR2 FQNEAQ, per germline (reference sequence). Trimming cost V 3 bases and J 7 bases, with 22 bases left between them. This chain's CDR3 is CASSFNKGGGGEQPQHF. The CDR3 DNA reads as TGTGCCAGCAGCTTTAACAAAGGCGGAGGGGGAGAACAGCCCCAGCATTTT. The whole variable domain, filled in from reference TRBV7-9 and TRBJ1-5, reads DTGVSQNPRHKITKRGQNVTFRCDPISEHNRLYWYRQTLGQGPEFLTYFQNEAQLEKSRLLSDRFSAERPKGSFSTLEIQRTEQGDSAMYLCASSFNKGGGGEQPQHFGDGTRLSIL.

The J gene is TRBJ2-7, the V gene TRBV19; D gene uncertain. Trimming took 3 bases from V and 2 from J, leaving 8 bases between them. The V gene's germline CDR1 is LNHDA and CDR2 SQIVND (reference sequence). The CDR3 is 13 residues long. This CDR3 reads CASSILGTYEQYF. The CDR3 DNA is TGTGCCAGTAGTATCCTGGGCACCTACGAGCAGTACTTC.

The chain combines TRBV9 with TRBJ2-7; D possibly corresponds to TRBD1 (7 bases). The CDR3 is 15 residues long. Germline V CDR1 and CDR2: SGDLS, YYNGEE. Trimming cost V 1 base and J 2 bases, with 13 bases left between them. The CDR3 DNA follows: TGTGCCAGCAGCGTATCGGGGGACAGCACCTACGAGCAGTACTTC. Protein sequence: CASSVSGDSTYEQYF. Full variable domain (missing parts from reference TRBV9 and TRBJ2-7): DSGVTQTPKHLITATGQRVTLRCSPRSGDLSVYWYQQSLDQGLQFLIQYYNGEERAKGNILERFSAQQFPDLHSELNLSSLELGDSALYFCASSVSGDSTYEQYFGPGTRLTVT.

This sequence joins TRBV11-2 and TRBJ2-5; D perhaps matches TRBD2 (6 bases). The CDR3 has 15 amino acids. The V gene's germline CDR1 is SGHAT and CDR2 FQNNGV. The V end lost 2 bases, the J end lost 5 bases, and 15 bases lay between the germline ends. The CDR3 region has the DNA TGTGCCAGCAGCTTACATGGGGCGAGCGGGGAGACCCAGTACTTC. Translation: CASSLHGASGETQYF.

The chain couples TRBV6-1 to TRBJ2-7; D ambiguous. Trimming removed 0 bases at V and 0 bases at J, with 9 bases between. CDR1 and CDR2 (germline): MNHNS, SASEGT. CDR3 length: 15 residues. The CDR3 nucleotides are TGTGCCAGCAGTGAAGCGGTCGGTTTCTCCTACGAGCAGTACTTC. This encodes CASSEAVGFSYEQYF.

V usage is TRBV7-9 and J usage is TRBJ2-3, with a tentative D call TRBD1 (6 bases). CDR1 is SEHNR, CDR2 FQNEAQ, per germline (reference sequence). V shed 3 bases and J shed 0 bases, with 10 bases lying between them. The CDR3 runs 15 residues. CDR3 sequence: CASSFEDSSTDTQYF. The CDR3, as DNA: TGTGCCAGCAGCTTTGAGGACAGCAGCACAGATACGCAGTATTTT.

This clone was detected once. The CDR3 loop is CASSLFVSGEGDTQYF. The CDR3 nucleotides are TGTGCCAGCAGCTTGTTCGTTAGCGGGGAGGGGGATACGCAGTATTTT. The chain couples TRBV5-6 to TRBJ2-3; 8 bases agree with TRBD2. Germline assignment: CDR1 SGHDT and CDR2 YYEEEE. V lost 1 base, J lost 6 bases, and 10 bases stayed unmatched. CDR3 size: 16 residues.

The CDR3 bases are TGTGCCATCAGTGAGTCGACTAGCGGGAGCTACAATGAGCAGTTCTTC. It specifies CAISESTSGSYNEQFF. The rearrangement links TRBV10-3 to TRBJ2-1, with TRBD2 identical over 12 bases. This CDR3 comprises 16 residues. Germline assignment: CDR1 ENHRY and CDR2 SYGVKD. The junction had 0 bases not matched to a gene; V was cut back by 0 bases and J by 3 bases.

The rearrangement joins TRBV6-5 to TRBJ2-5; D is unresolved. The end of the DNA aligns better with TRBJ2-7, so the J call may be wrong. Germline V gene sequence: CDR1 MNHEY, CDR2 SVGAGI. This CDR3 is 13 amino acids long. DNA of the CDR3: TGTGCCAGCAGTTACTCGTTGGTTGACGAGCAGTACTTC. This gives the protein CASSYSLVDEQYF.

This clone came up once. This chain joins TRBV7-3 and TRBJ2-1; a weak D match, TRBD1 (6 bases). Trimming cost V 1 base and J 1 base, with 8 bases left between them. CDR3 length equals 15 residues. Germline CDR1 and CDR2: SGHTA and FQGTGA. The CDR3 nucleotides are TGTGCCAGCAGCTTAATAGGGACATCCTACAATGAGCAGTTCTTC. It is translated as CASSLIGTSYNEQFF.

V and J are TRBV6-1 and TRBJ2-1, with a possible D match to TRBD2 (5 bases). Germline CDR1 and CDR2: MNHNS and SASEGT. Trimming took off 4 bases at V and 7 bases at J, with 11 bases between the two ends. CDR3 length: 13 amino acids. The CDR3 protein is CASSVFERNEQFF. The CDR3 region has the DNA TGTGCCAGCAGTGTGTTCGAGCGGAATGAGCAGTTCTTC.

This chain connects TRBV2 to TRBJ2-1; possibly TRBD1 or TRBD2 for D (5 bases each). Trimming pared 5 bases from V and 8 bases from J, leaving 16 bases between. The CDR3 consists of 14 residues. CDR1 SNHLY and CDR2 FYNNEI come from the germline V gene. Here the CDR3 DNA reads TGTGCCAGCAGTCCAGAACGGGGCAGCGATGAGCAGTTCTTC. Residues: CASSPERGSDEQFF.

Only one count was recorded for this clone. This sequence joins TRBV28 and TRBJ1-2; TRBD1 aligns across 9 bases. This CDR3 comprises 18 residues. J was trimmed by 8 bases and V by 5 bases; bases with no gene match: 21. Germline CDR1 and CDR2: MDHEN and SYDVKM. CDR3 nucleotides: TGTGCCAGCAGTCGGACCCGGGACAGGGCAACCCCACTTTGGGGCTACACCTTC. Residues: CASSRTRDRATPLWGYTF.